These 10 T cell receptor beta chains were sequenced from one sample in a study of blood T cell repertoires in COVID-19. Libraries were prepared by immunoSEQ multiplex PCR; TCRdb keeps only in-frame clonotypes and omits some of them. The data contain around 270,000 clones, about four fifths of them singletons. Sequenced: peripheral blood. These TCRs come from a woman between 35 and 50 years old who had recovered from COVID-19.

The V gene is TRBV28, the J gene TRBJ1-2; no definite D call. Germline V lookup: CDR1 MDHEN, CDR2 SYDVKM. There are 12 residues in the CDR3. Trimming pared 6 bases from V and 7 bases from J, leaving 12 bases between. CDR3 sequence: CASSQASGGYTF. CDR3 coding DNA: TGTGCCAGCAGCCAAGCCTCTGGTGGCTACACCTTC.

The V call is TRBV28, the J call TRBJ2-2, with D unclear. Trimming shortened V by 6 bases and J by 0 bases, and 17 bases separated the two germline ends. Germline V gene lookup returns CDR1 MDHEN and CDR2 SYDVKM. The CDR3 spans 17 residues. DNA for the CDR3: TGTGCCAGCAGCCCCCTTTGGCAGTCTCCGAACACCGGGGAGCTGTTTTTT. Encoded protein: CASSPLWQSPNTGELFF.

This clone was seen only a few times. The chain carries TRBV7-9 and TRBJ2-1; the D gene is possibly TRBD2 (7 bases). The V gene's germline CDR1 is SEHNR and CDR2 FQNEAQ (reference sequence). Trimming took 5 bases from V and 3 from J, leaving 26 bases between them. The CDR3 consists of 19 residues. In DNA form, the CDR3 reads TGTGCCAGCAGCGTACAGGGTGCCGGGGTACGGGACTACTACAATGAGCAGTTCTTC. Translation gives CASSVQGAGVRDYYNEQFF.

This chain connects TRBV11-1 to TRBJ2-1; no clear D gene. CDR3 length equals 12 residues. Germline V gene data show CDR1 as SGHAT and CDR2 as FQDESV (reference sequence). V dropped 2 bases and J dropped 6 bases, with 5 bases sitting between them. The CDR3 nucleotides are TGTGCCAGCAGCTTACCCGGCAATGAGCAGTTCTTC. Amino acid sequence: CASSLPGNEQFF.

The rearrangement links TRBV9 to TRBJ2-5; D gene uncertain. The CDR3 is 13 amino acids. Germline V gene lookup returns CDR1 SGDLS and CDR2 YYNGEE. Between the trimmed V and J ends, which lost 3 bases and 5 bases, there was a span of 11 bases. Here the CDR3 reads CASSAYHGETQYF. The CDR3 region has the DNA TGTGCCAGCAGCGCCTATCACGGTGAGACCCAGTACTTC.

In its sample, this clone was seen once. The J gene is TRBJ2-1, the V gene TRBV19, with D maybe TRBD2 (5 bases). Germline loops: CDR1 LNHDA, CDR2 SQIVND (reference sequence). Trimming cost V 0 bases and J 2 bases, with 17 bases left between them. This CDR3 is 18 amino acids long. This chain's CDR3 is CASSIDPGGEPPYNEQFF. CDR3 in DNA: TGTGCCAGTAGTATAGATCCCGGAGGAGAGCCCCCCTACAATGAGCAGTTCTTC.

The DNA of the CDR3 is TGTGCCAGCAGTTACGGAGGAGACTTCAATCAGCCCCAGCATTTT. This encodes CASSYGGDFNQPQHF. The chain recombines TRBV6-6 with TRBJ1-5; D is ambiguous. This CDR3 comprises 15 residues. Germline values: CDR1 MNHNY, CDR2 SVGAGI (reference sequence). Trimming removed 2 bases from V and 3 bases from J, with 11 bases in between.

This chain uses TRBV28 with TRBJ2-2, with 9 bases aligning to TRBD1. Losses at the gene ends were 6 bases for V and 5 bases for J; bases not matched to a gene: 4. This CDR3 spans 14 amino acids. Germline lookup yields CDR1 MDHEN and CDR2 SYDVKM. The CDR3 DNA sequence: TGTGCCAGCAGACGGACAGGGGTGACCGGGGAGCTGTTTTTT. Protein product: CASRRTGVTGELFF.

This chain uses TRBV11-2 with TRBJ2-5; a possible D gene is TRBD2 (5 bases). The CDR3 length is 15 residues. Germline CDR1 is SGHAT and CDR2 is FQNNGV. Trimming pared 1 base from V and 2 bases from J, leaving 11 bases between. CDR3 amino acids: CASSLGPTRQETQYF. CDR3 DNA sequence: TGTGCCAGCAGCTTAGGCCCAACTAGGCAAGAGACCCAGTACTTC.

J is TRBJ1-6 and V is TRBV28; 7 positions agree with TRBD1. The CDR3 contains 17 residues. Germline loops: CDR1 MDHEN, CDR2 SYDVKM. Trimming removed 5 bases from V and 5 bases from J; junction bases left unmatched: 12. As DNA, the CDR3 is TGTGCCAGCAGTCCCTACCGACAGGGAAGGGATAATTCACCCCTCCACTTT. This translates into CASSPYRQGRDNSPLHF.